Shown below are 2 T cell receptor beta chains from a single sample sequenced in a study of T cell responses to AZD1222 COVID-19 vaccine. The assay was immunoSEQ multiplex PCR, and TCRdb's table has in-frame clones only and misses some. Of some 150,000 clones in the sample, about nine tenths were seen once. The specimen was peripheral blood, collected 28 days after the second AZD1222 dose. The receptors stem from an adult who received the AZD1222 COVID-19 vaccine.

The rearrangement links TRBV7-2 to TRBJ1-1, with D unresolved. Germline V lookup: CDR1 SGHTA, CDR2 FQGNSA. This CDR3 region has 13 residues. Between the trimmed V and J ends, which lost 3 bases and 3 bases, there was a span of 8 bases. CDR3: CASSFDYYTEAFF. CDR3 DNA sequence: TGTGCCAGCAGCTTTGATTACTACACTGAAGCTTTCTTT.

CDR3 residues: CASSQAVAYGYTF. For the CDR3, the DNA is TGCGCCAGCAGCCAAGCAGTAGCCTATGGCTACACCTTC. V gene TRBV4-3 combines with J gene TRBJ1-2; D not resolved. In germline, CDR1 is LGHNA, CDR2 YSLEER. V was shortened by 1 base and J by 4 bases, with 7 bases between the two germline ends. The CDR3 contains 13 residues.